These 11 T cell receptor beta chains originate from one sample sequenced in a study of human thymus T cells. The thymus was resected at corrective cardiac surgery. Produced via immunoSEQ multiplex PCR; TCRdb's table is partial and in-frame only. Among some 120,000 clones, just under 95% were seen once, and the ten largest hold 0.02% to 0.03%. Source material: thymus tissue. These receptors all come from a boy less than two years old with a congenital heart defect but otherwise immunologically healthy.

The CDR3 region is CSARAYEQYF. CDR3 DNA sequence: TGCAGTGCTAGGGCGTACGAGCAGTACTTC. The V gene is TRBV20-1, the J gene TRBJ2-7; no clear D gene. V was clipped by 3 bases and J by 4 bases, with 4 bases between them. Germline V lookup: CDR1 DFQATT, CDR2 SNEGSKA (reference sequence). This CDR3 contains 10 residues.

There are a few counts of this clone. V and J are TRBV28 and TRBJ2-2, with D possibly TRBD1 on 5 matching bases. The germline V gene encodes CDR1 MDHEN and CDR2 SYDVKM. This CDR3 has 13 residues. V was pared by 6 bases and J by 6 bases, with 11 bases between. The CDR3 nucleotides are TGTGCCAGCAGGTCAGGGTTCTCCGGGGAGCTGTTTTTT. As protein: CASRSGFSGELFF.

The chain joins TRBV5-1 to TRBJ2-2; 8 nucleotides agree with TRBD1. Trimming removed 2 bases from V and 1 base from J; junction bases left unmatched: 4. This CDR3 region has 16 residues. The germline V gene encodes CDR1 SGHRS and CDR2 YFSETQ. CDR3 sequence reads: CASSFIGTGNTGELFF. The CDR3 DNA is TGCGCCAGCAGCTTCATCGGGACAGGGAACACCGGGGAGCTGTTTTTT.

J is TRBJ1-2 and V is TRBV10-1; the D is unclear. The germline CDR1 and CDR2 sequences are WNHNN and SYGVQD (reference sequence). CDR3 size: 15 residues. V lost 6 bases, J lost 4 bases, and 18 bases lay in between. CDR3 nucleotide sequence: TGCGCCAGCAGCCATCGAACACCGGACCCCTATGGCTACACCTTC. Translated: CASSHRTPDPYGYTF.

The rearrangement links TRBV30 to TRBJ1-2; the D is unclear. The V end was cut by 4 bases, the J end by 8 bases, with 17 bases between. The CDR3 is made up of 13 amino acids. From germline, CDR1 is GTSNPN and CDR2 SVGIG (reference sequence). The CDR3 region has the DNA TGTGCCTGGAATCCCGATCCCCTGGGGGGCTACACCTTC. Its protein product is CAWNPDPLGGYTF.

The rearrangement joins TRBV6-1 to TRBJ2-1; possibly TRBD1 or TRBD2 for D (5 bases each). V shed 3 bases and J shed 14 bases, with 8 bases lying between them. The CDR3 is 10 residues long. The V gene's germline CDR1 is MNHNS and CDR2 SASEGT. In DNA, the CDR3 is TGTGCCAGCAGTGATGAGGGGAAGTTCTTC. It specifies CASSDEGKFF.

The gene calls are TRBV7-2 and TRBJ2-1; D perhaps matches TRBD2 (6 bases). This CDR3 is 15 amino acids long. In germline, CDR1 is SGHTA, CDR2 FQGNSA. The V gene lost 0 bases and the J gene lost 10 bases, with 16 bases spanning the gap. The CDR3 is CASSLAGGPVGEQFF. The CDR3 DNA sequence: TGTGCCAGCAGCTTAGCGGGGGGTCCGGTGGGAGAGCAGTTCTTC.

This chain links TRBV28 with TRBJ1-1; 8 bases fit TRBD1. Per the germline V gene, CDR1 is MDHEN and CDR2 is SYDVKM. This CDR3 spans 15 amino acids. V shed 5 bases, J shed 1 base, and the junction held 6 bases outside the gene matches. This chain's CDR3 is CASSVYRGTNTEAFF. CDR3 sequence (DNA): TGTGCCAGCAGTGTATACAGGGGGACGAACACTGAAGCTTTCTTT.

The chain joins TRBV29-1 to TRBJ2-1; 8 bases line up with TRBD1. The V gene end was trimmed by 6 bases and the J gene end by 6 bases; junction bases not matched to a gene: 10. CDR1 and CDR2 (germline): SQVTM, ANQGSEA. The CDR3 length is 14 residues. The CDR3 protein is CSVSGARGLNEQFF. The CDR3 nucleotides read TGCAGCGTGTCGGGGGCCAGGGGGCTCAATGAGCAGTTCTTC.

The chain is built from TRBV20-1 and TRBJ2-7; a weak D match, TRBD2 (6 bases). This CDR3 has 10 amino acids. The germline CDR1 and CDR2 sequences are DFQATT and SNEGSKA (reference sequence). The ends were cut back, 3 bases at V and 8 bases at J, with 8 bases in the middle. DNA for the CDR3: TGCAGTGCTAGTAGCGGCCAGCAGTACTTC. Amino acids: CSASSGQQYF.

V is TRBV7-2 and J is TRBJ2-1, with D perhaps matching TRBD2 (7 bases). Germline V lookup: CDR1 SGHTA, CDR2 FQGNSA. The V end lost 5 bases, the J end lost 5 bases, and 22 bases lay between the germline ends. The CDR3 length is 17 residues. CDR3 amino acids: CASSTNWEGGENNEQFF. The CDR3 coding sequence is TGTGCCAGCAGCACTAACTGGGAGGGGGGCGAAAACAATGAGCAGTTCTTC.